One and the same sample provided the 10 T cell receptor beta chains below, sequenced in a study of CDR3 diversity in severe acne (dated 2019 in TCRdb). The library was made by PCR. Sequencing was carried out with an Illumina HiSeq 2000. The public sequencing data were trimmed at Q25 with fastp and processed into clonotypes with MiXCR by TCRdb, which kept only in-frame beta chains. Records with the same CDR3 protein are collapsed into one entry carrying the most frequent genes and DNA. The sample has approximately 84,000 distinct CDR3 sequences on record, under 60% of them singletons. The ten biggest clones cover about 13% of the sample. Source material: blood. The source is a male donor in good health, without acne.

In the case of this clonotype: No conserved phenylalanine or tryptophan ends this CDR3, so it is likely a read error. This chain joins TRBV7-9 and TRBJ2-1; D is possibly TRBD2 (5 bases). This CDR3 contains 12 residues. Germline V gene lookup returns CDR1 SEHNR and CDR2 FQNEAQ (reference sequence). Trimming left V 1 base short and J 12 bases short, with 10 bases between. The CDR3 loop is CASSLGGIGQFL. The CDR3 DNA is TGTGCCAGCAGCTTAGGAGGGATAGGGCAGTTCCTC.

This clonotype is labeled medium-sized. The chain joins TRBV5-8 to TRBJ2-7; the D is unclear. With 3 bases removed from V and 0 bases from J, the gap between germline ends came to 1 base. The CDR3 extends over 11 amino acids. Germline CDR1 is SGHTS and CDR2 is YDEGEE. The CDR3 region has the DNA TGTGCCAGCAGCTCCTCCTACGAGCAGTACTTC. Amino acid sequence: CASSSSYEQYF.

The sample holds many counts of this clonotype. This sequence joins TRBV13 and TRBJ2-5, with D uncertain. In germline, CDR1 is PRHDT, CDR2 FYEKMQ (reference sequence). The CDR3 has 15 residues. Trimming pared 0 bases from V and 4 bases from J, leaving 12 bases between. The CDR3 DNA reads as TGTGCCAGCAGCTTAGGGGCCGCTGACTCAGAGACCCAGTACTTC. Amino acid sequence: CASSLGAADSETQYF.

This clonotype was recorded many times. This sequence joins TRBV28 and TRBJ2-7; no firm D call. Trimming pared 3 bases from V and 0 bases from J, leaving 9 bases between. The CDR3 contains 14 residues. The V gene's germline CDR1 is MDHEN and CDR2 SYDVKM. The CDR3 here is CASSLFGPSYEQYF. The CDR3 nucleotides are TGTGCCAGCAGTTTGTTTGGACCCTCCTACGAGCAGTACTTC.

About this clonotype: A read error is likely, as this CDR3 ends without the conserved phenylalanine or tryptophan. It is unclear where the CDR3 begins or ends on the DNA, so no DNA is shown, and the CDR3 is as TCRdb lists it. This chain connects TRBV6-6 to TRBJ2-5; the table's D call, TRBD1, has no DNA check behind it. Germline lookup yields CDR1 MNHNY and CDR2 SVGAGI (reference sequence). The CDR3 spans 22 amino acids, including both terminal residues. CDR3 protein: CASSYPTGSGIRSNQPQHFGDV.

CDR3: CSAREPFRSNYGYTF. CDR3 nucleotide sequence: TGCAGTGCTAGAGAACCTTTCCGTTCTAACTATGGCTACACCTTC. The rearrangement links TRBV20-1 to TRBJ1-2; no firm D call. V dropped 0 bases and J dropped 0 bases, with 11 bases sitting between them. The CDR3 spans 15 residues. Germline V lookup: CDR1 DFQATT, CDR2 SNEGSKA (reference sequence).

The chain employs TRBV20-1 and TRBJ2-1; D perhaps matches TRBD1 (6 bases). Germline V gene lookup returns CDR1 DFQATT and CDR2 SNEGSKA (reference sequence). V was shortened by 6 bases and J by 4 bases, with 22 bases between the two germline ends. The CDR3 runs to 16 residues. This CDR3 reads CSAPPADSHGYNEQFF. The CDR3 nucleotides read TGCAGTGCACCCCCAGCGGACAGCCACGGGTACAATGAGCAGTTCTTC.

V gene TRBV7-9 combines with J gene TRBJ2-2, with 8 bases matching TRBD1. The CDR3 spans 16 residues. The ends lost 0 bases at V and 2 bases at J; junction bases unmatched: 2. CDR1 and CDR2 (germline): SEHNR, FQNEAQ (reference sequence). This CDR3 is CASSLAGQVNTGELFF. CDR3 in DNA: TGTGCCAGCAGCTTAGCGGGACAGGTTAACACCGGGGAGCTGTTTTTT.

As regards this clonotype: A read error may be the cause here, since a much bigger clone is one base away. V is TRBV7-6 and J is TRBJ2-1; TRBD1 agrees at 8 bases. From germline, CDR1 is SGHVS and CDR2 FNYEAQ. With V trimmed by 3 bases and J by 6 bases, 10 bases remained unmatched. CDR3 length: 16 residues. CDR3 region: CASSFWDRYKRNEQFF. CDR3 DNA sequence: TGTGCCAGCAGCTTTTGGGACAGGTACAAACGCAATGAGCAGTTCTTC.

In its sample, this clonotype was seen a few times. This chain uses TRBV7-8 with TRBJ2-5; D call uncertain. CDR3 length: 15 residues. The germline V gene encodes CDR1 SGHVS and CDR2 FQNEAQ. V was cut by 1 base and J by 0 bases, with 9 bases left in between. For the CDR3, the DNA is TGTGCCAGCAGCTTAGGAGGATCGTACCAAGAGACCCAGTACTTC. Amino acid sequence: CASSLGGSYQETQYF.